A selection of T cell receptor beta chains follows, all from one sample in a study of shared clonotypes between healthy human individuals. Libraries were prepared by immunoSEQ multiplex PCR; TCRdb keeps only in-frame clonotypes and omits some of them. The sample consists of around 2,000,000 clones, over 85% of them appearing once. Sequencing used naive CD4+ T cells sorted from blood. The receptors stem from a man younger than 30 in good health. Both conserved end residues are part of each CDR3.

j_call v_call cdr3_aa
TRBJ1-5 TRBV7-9 CASSLDMTGNQPQHF
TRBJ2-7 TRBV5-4 CASSPTSGEPYEQYF
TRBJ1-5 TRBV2 CASSERGLVNQPQHF
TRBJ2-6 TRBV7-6 CASSLVVGGSTGANVLTF
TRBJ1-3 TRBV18 CASSPRDRSGNTIYF
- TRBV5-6 CASSLPGAAYEQYF
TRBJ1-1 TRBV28 CASSSQGTEAFF
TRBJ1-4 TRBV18 CASSRKEQGAEKLFF
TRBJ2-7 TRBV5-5 CASSLTGGVSEQYF
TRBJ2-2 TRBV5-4 CASSLVSLNTGELFF
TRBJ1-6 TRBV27 CASSPGDRVGSPLHF
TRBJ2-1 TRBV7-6 CASSLEQRVDEQFF
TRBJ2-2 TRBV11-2 CASSAGGANTGELFF
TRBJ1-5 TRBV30 CAWSVRGAYSNQPQHF
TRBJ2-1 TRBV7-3 CASSLKAGGPHEQFF
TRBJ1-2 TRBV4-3 CASSRDRGYGYTF
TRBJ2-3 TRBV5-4 CASSLERNTDTQYF
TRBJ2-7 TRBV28 CASSFPGGVRYEQYF
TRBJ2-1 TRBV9 CASSVAPGIGDEQFF
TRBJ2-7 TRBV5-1 CASSLVFASGYEQYF
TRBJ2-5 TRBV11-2 CASSLDKATQYF
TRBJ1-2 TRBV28 CASSRTTGTYGYTF
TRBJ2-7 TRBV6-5 CASSYSGTGGMEQYF
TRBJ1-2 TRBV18 CASSLGQVTYGYTF
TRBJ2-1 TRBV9 CASSVGLAGGPGNEQFF
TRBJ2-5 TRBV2 CASSGKGGETQYF
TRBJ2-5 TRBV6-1 CASRDPTETQYF
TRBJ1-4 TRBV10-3 CATSPQGEEKLFF
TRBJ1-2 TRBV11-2 CASSLALGWGPYGYTF
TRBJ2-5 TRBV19 CASSQTGRETQYF
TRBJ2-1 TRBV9 CASSVQGPSYNEQFF
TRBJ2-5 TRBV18 CASFMGVQETQYF
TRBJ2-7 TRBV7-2 CASSYEAGQYF
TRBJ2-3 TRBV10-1 CASSESWGNTDTQYF
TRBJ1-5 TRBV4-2 CASSQAVSNQPQHF
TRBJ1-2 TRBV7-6 CAWFGYTF
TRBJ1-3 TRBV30 CAWSIADSSAGGTIYF
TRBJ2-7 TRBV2 CASRPRPLYEQYF
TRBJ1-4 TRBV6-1 CASSALDRGGEKLFF
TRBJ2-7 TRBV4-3 CASSQDPGHGNVYEQYF
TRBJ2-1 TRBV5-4 CASSLGTGLSSYNEQFF
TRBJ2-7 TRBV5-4 CASSLGQGLSEQYF
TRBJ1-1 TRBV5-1 CASSLGTMNTEAFF
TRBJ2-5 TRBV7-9 CASSFSLAGQETQYF
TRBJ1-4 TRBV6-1 CASSEARGAGTTNEKLFF
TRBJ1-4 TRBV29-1 CSVDRGQKLFF
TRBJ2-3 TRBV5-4 CASSLGSVFTDTQYF
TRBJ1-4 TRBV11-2 CASSLGVGTVNEKLFF
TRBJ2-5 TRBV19 CASSLGTGRAGWETQYF
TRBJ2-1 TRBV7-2 CASSPSGSYNEQFF
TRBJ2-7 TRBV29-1 CSVEVENSYEQYF